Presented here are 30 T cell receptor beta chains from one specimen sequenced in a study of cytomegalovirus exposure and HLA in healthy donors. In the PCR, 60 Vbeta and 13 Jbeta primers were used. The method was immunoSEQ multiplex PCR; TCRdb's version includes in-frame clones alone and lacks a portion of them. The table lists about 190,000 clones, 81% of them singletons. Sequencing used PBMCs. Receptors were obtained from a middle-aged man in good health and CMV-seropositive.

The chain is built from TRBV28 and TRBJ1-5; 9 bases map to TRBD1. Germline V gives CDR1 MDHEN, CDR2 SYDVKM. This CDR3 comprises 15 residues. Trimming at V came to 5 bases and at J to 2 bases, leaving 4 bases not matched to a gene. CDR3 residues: CASSPRTGGNQPQHF. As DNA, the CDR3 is TGTGCCAGCAGTCCGAGGACAGGGGGCAATCAGCCCCAGCATTTT.

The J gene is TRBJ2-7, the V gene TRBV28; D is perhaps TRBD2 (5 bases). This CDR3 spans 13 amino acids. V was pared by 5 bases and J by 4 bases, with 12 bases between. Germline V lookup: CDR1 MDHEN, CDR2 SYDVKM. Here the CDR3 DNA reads TGTGCCAGCAGTATACTCGGGATTTACGAGCAGTACTTC. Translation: CASSILGIYEQYF.

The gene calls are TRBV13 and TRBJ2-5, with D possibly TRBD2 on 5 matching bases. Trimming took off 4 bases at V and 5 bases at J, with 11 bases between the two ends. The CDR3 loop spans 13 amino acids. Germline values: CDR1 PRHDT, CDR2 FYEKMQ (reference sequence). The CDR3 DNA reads TGTGCCAGCAGCTACGGACCGGGGGAGACCCAGTACTTC. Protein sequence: CASSYGPGETQYF.

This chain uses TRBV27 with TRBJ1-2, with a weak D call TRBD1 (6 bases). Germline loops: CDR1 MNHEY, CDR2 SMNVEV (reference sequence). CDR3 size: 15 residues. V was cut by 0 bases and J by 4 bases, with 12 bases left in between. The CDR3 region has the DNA TGTGCCAGCAGTTTATCGGGGGCCCCTTTCTATGGCTACACCTTC. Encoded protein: CASSLSGAPFYGYTF.

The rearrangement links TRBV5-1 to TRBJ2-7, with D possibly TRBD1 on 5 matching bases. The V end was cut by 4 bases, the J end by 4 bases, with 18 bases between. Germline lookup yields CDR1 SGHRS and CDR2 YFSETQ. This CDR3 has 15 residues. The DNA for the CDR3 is TGCGCCAGCAGCATGGGGAAAGGGGCCGGGTACGAGCAGTACTTC. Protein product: CASSMGKGAGYEQYF.

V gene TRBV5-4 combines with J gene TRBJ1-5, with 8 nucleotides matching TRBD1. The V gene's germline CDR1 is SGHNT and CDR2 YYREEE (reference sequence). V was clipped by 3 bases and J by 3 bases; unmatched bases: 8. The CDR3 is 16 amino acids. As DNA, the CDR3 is TGTGCCAGCAGCTGGGGGGGACAGGCTGTCAATCAGCCCCAGCATTTT. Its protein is CASSWGGQAVNQPQHF. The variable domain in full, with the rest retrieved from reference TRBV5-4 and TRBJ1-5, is ETGVTQSPTHLIKTRGQQVTLRCSSQSGHNTVSWYQQALGQGPQFIFQYYREEENGRGNFPPRFSGLQFPNYSSELNVNALELDDSALYLCASSWGGQAVNQPQHFGDGTRLSIL.

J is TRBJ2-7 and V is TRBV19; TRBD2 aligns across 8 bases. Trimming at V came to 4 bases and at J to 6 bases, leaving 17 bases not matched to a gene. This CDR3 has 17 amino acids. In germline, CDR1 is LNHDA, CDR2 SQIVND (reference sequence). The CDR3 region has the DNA TGTGCCAGTAGTACCAACCTGCGGGGGGCGTCAGGAAGCGAGCAGTACTTC. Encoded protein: CASSTNLRGASGSEQYF.

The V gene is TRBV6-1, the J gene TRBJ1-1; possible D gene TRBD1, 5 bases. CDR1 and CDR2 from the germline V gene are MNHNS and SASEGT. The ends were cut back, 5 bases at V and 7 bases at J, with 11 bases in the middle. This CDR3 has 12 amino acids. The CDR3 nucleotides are TGTGCCAGCAGTCCCGGGGGGATTGAAGCTTTCTTT. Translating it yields CASSPGGIEAFF.

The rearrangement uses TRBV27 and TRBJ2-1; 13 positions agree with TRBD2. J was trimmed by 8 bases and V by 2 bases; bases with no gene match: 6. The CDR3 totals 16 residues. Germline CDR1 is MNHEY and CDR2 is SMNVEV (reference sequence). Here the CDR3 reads CASSLVTSGRGDEQFF. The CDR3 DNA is TGTGCCAGCAGTTTAGTAACTAGCGGGAGGGGCGATGAGCAGTTCTTC.

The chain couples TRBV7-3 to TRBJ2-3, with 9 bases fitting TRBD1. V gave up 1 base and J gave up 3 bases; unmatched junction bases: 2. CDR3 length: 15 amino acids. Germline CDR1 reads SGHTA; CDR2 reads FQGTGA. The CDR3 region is CASSLRGTGTDTQYF. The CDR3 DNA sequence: TGTGCCAGCAGCTTAAGAGGGACAGGGACAGATACGCAGTATTTT.

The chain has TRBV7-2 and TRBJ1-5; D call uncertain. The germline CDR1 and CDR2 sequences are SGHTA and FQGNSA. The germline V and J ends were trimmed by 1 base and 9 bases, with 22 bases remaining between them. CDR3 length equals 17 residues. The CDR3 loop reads CASSLGLGEGSPRPQHF. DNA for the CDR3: TGTGCCAGCAGCTTAGGTTTGGGAGAAGGGAGCCCTCGGCCCCAGCATTTT.

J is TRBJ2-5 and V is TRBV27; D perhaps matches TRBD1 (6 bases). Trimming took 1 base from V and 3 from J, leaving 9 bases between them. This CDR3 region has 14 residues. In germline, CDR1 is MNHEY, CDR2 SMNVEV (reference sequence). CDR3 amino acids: CASSLLQGKETQYF. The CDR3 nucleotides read TGTGCCAGCAGTTTATTACAGGGAAAAGAGACCCAGTACTTC.

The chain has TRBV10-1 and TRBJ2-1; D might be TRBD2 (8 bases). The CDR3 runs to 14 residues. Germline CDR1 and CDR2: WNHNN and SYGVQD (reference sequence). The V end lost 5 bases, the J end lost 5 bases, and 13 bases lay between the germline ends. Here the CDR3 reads CASSREGAHNEQFF. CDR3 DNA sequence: TGCGCCAGCAGTCGGGAGGGGGCCCACAATGAGCAGTTCTTC.

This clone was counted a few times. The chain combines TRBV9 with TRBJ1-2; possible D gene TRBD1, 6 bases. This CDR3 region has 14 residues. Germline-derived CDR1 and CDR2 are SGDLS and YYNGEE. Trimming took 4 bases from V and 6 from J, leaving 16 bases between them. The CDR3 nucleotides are TGTGCCAGCAGCCCCACCACAGGGCTCAATGGCTACACCTTC. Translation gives CASSPTTGLNGYTF.

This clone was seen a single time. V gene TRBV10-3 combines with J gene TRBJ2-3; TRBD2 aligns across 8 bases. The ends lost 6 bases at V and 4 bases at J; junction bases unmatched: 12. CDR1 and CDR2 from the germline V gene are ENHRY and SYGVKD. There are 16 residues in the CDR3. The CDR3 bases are TGTGCCATCAGCGTTGAGCCCAGCGGGAGCGCAGATACGCAGTATTTT. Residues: CAISVEPSGSADTQYF.

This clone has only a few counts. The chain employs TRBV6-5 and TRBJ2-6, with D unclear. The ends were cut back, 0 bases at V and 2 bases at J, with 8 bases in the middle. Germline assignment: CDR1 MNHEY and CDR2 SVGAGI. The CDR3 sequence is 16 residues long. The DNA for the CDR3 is TGTGCCAGCAGTTACTCGAGGAGTCCTGGGGCCAACGTCCTGACTTTC. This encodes CASSYSRSPGANVLTF.

The DNA of the CDR3 is TGTGCCAGTAGTATAGGCGGGGTTGAAAAACTGTTTTTT. Translation: CASSIGGVEKLFF. The rearrangement links TRBV19 to TRBJ1-4; the D is unclear. V lost 1 base, J lost 7 bases, and 7 bases lay in between. The CDR3 covers 13 residues. Germline V gene lookup returns CDR1 LNHDA and CDR2 SQIVND (reference sequence).

CDR3: CASSSSGSDEQFF. The CDR3 region has the DNA TGTGCCAGCAGCTCTAGCGGGAGCGATGAGCAGTTCTTC. This chain joins TRBV7-3 and TRBJ2-1, with 10 bases matching TRBD2. The V gene's germline CDR1 is SGHTA and CDR2 FQGTGA. V shed 4 bases and J 8 bases; nucleotides not matched to a gene: 2. The CDR3 spans 13 residues.

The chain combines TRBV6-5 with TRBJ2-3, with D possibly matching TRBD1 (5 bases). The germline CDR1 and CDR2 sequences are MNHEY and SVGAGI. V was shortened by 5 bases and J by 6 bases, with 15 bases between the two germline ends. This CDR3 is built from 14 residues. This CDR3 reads CASSDRQGPDTQYF. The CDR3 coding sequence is TGTGCCAGCAGTGACCGTCAGGGCCCGGATACGCAGTATTTT.

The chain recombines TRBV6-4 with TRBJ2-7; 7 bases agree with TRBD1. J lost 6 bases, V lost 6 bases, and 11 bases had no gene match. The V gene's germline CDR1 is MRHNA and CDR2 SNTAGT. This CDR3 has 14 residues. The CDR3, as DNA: TGTGCCAGCAGCACCGACAGGGAAAGCTCCGAGCAGTACTTC. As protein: CASSTDRESSEQYF.

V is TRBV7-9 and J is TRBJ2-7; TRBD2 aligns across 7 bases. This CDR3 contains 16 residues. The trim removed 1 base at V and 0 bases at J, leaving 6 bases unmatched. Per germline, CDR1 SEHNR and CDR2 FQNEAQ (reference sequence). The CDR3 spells CASSLVSGMSSYEQYF. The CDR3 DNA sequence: TGTGCCAGCAGCTTAGTAAGCGGGATGAGCTCCTACGAGCAGTACTTC.

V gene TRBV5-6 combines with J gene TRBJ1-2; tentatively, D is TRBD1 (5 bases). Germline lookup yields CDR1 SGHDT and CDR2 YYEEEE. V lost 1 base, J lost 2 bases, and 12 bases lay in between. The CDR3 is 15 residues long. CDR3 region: CASSLLGQGNYGYTF. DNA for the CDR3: TGTGCCAGCAGCTTGTTAGGCCAGGGAAACTATGGCTACACCTTC.

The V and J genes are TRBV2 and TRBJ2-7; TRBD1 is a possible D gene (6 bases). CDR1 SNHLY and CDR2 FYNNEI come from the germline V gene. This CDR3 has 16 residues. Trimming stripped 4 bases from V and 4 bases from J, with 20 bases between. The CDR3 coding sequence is TGTGCCAGCAGTGGACCGGGACAATCTAAGGTTTACGAGCAGTACTTC. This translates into CASSGPGQSKVYEQYF.

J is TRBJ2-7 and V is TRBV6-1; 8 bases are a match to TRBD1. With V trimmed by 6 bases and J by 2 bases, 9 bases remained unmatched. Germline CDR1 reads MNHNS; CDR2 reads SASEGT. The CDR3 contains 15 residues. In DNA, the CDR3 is TGTGCCAGCAGACAAGCTTGGACAGGGACCTACGAGCAGTACTTC. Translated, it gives CASRQAWTGTYEQYF.

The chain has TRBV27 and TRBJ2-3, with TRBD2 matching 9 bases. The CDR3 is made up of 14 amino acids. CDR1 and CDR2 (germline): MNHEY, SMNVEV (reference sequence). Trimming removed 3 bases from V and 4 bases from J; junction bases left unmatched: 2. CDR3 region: CASSFRGRADTQYF. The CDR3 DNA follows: TGTGCCAGCAGTTTTCGCGGGAGGGCAGATACGCAGTATTTT.

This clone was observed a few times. CDR3 region: CASSLTGSNYGYTF. CDR3 bases: TGTGCCAGCAGCTTGACAGGTTCCAACTATGGCTACACCTTC. The chain uses TRBV5-8 and TRBJ1-2; weak D call: TRBD1 (5 bases). The CDR3 has 14 residues. With 1 base removed from V and 2 bases from J, the gap between germline ends came to 9 bases. Per the germline V gene, CDR1 is SGHTS and CDR2 is YDEGEE.

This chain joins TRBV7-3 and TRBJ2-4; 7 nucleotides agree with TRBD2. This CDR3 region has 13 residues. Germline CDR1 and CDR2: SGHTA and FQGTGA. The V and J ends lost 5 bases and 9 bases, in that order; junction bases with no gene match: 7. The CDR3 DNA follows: TGTGCCAGCAGCCCTCGGGAGGTCAGCATTCAGTACTTC. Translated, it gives CASSPREVSIQYF.

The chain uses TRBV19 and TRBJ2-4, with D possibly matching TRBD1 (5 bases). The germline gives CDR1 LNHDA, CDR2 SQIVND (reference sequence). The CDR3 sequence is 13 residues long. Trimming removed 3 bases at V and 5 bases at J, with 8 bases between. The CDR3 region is CASSIGAQNIQYF. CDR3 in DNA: TGTGCCAGTAGTATTGGGGCCCAAAACATTCAGTACTTC. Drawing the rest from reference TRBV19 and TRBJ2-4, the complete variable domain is DGGITQSPKYLFRKEGQNVTLSCEQNLNHDAMYWYRQDPGQGLRLIYYSQIVNDFQKGDIAEGYSVSREKKESFPLTVTSAQKNPTAFYLCASSIGAQNIQYFGAGTRLSVL.

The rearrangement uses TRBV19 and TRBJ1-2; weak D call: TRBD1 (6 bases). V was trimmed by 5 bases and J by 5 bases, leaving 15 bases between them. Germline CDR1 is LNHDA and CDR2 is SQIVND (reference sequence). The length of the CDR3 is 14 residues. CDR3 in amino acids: CASSSTSGVYGYTF. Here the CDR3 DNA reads TGTGCCAGTAGTTCTACGTCAGGGGTGTATGGCTACACCTTC.

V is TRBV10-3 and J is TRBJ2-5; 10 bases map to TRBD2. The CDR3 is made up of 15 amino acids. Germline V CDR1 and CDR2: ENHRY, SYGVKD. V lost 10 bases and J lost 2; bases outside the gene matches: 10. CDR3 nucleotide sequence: TGTGCCACCATGGGGCTAGCGGGGGTTCAAGAGACCCAGTACTTC. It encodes CATMGLAGVQETQYF.